The T cell receptor beta chain described here comes from a study of blood T cell repertoires in COVID-19. Germline CDR1 MNHEY, CDR2 SMNVEV (reference sequence). The CDR3 runs to 14 residues. With V trimmed by 4 bases and J by 2 bases, 4 bases remained unmatched. Assay: immunoSEQ multiplex PCR; the TCRdb copy retains only in-frame clones and omits some. The sample records 120,000 or so clones, about four fifths being singletons. Sequenced material: peripheral blood. V and J are TRBV27 and TRBJ1-2; TRBD1 aligns across 7 bases. This clonotype originated in a woman in her 70s with acute or convalescent COVID-19. The CDR3 DNA reads TGTGCCAGCAGTTCCAGGACAGGAAACTATGGCTACACCTTC. It specifies CASSSRTGNYGYTF.